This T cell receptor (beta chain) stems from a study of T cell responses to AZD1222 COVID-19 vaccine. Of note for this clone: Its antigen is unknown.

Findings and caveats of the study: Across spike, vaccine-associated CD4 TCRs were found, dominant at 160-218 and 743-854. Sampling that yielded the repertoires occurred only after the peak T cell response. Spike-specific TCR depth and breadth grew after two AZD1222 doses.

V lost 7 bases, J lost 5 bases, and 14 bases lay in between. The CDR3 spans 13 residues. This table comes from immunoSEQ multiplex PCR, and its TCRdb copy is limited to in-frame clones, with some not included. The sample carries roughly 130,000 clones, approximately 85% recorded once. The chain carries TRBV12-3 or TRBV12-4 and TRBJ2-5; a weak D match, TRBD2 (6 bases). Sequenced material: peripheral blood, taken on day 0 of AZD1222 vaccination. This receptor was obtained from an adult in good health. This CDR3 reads CASNGGPRETQYF. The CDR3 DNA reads TGTGCCAGCAACGGGGGTCCACGGGAGACCCAGTACTTC.